Below, 20 T cell receptor beta chains from the same sample are listed, as sequenced in a study of response to subunit inactivated influenza vaccine. TCRdb reprocessed the RT-PCR reads via MiXCR and lists one record per CDR3 protein. The data show about 780,000 distinct CDR3 sequences, with about 18% seen just once and about 11% held by the top ten. Specimen: PBMCs from blood, collected around 5 days after vaccination. These receptors originate from a man aged 50-60 years who received an inactivated influenza vaccine.

This clonotype has more than one count but fewer than ten. J is TRBJ1-5 and V is TRBV12-3 or TRBV12-4; D possibly corresponds to TRBD1 (5 bases). The CDR3 sequence is 16 residues long. Trimming removed 6 bases at V and 3 bases at J, with 18 bases between. For the CDR3, the DNA is TGTGCCAGCAGCTATACGGGGGTCTCCCTCAATCAGCCCCAGCATTTT. Translation: CASSYTGVSLNQPQHF.

There are a few counts of this clonotype. The V and J genes are TRBV27 and TRBJ2-1; 11 bases fit TRBD2. After removal of 6 bases from V and 3 bases from J, the junction contained 10 bases not matched to a gene. The germline V gene encodes CDR1 MNHEY and CDR2 SMNVEV (reference sequence). The CDR3 extends over 17 amino acids. CDR3: CASSPTGTSGFYNEQFF. DNA for the CDR3: TGTGCCAGCAGCCCGACCGGGACTAGCGGATTCTACAATGAGCAGTTCTTC.

The rearrangement uses TRBV18 and TRBJ2-7; maybe TRBD2 (6 bases). This CDR3 is built from 15 residues. CDR1 and CDR2 (germline): KGHSH, LQKENI. V lost 3 bases to trimming and J lost 10 bases, with 22 bases between them. Here the CDR3 DNA reads TGTGCCAGCTCACCGGGGAGGAGGACATCCACTTTTCAGTACTTC. It encodes CASSPGRRTSTFQYF.

This clonotype was counted at least ten times. The rearrangement uses TRBV29-1 and TRBJ2-5, with 7 bases aligning to TRBD2. This CDR3 has 17 residues. V shed 5 bases and J 5 bases; nucleotides not matched to a gene: 20. From germline, CDR1 is SQVTM and CDR2 ANQGSEA. The chain's CDR3 is CSVRRGTAGFGRETQYF. DNA of the CDR3: TGCAGCGTTAGACGCGGTACAGCGGGGTTCGGGCGGGAGACCCAGTACTTC.

The V and J genes are TRBV15 and TRBJ2-3; the D gene is possibly TRBD2 (5 bases). V was clipped by 5 bases and J by 0 bases, with 12 bases between them. CDR1 and CDR2 (germline): LNHNV, YYDKDF (reference sequence). The CDR3 is 15 amino acids. The CDR3 spells CATSVDYPSTDTQYF. The CDR3 region has the DNA TGTGCCACCAGCGTAGACTACCCAAGCACAGATACGCAGTATTTT.

The chain joins TRBV9 to TRBJ2-5; 8 nucleotides agree with TRBD2. CDR3 length equals 14 residues. The trim removed 3 bases at V and 5 bases at J, leaving 6 bases unmatched. Germline V gives CDR1 SGDLS, CDR2 YYNGEE. CDR3 DNA sequence: TGTGCCAGCAGCGCAGCGGGAGCGTTTGAGACCCAGTACTTC. Its protein is CASSAAGAFETQYF.

The table lists this clonotype with many counts. The chain has TRBV7-2 and TRBJ1-5, with D unresolved. The CDR3 runs to 13 residues. CDR1 and CDR2 from the germline V gene are SGHTA and FQGNSA. The V gene lost 2 bases and the J gene lost 5 bases, with 7 bases spanning the gap. The CDR3 coding sequence is TGTGCCAGCAGCTTATCAGTTGATCAGCCCCAGCATTTT. Translation gives CASSLSVDQPQHF.

The chain carries TRBV7-6 and TRBJ2-1; TRBD2 agrees at 9 bases. CDR3 length: 17 amino acids. From germline, CDR1 is SGHVS and CDR2 FNYEAQ. V trimming: 5 bases; J trimming: 4 bases; junction bases outside the gene matches: 12. CDR3 residues: CASSPPPQRGAYNEQFF. The CDR3 DNA sequence: TGTGCCAGCAGCCCCCCCCCTCAGCGGGGGGCATACAATGAGCAGTTCTTC.

V and J are TRBV12-3 or TRBV12-4 and TRBJ1-1; possible D gene TRBD1, 6 bases. This CDR3 spans 14 amino acids. Trimming shortened V by 6 bases and J by 4 bases, and 15 bases separated the two germline ends. The CDR3 loop is CASSKQGRATEAFF. The DNA of the CDR3 is TGTGCCAGCAGCAAACAGGGTCGGGCCACTGAAGCTTTCTTT.

This clonotype was picked up a small number of times. V and J are TRBV10-3 and TRBJ2-7; maybe TRBD2 (7 bases). CDR3 size: 13 residues. Trimming pared 10 bases from V and 5 bases from J, leaving 18 bases between. The V gene's germline CDR1 is ENHRY and CDR2 SYGVKD. This CDR3 reads CATSWGGRDEQYF. The DNA of the CDR3 is TGTGCCACCTCTTGGGGGGGGCGCGACGAGCAGTACTTC.

This clonotype was picked up a small number of times. The chain is built from TRBV4-3 and TRBJ1-6; unclear D gene. Germline values: CDR1 LGHNA, CDR2 YSLEER. The V end lost 1 base, the J end lost 0 bases, and 10 bases lay between the germline ends. This CDR3 is 17 amino acids long. The CDR3 reads CASSQAALRSYNSPLHF. Written as DNA, the CDR3 is TGCGCCAGCAGCCAAGCGGCACTTCGCTCCTATAATTCACCCCTCCACTTT.

V gene TRBV7-2 combines with J gene TRBJ2-7; 7 bases are a match to TRBD2. The V gene's germline CDR1 is SGHTA and CDR2 FQGNSA. The ends lost 3 bases at V and 3 bases at J; junction bases unmatched: 5. This CDR3 comprises 14 residues. Here the CDR3 reads CASSLGGSYYEQYF. For the CDR3, the DNA is TGTGCCAGCAGCTTGGGCGGGAGTTACTACGAGCAGTACTTC.

The genes are TRBV28 and TRBJ1-2, with 7 bases aligning to TRBD1. The V segment lost 5 bases and the J segment 2 bases; nucleotides outside the gene matches: 8. Germline V gene sequence: CDR1 MDHEN, CDR2 SYDVKM. The CDR3 runs to 15 residues. DNA for the CDR3: TGTGCCAGCAGTCCCGCCCTGACAGGGAACTATGGCTACACCTTC. Protein sequence: CASSPALTGNYGYTF.

The table lists this clonotype with many counts. The rearrangement joins TRBV29-1 to TRBJ1-1, with 7 bases matching TRBD1. The CDR3 loop spans 13 amino acids. Germline lookup yields CDR1 SQVTM and CDR2 ANQGSEA. V lost 6 bases to trimming and J lost 2 bases; unmatched junction nucleotides: 6. The CDR3 loop is CSVAGGENTEAFF. For the CDR3, the DNA is TGCAGCGTAGCAGGGGGGGAAAACACTGAAGCTTTCTTT.

This clonotype has at least ten counts. The J gene is TRBJ2-7, the V gene TRBV5-1; a possible D gene is TRBD2 (6 bases). The V end lost 4 bases, the J end lost 6 bases, and 20 bases lay between the germline ends. The CDR3 contains 15 residues. Per the germline V gene, CDR1 is SGHRS and CDR2 is YFSETQ. CDR3 loop: CASSPGGMSGSEQYF. Written as DNA, the CDR3 is TGCGCCAGCAGCCCTGGAGGGATGTCGGGTTCCGAGCAGTACTTC.

The gene calls are TRBV12-3 or TRBV12-4 and TRBJ2-1; TRBD2 matches 11 bases. The junction had 8 bases not matched to a gene; V was cut back by 6 bases and J by 4 bases. The length of the CDR3 is 16 residues. The CDR3 protein is CASSRSGRARYNEQFF. The CDR3 region has the DNA TGTGCCAGCAGCCGTAGCGGGAGGGCCAGGTACAATGAGCAGTTCTTC.

V and J are TRBV5-1 and TRBJ2-3; TRBD1 aligns across 11 bases. Germline V gene lookup returns CDR1 SGHRS and CDR2 YFSETQ. This CDR3 region has 16 residues. Trimming at V came to 4 bases and at J to 4 bases, leaving 8 bases not matched to a gene. CDR3 in DNA: TGCGCCAGCAGCCAGCTGGACAGGGGGCAATCAGATACGCAGTATTTT. As protein: CASSQLDRGQSDTQYF.

The gene calls are TRBV7-9 and TRBJ2-3, with no clear D. Trimming removed 3 bases at V and 2 bases at J, with 9 bases between. Germline CDR1 SEHNR, CDR2 FQNEAQ (reference sequence). The CDR3 runs 14 residues. CDR3 in amino acids: CASSFSWDTDTQYF. The CDR3 DNA reads TGTGCCAGCAGCTTCTCCTGGGACACAGATACGCAGTATTTT.

This clonotype was detected only a few times. The chain employs TRBV10-3 and TRBJ2-1; 9 bases align to TRBD2. This CDR3 comprises 16 residues. The germline V gene has CDR1 ENHRY and CDR2 SYGVKD. Trimming at V came to 3 bases and at J to 7 bases, leaving 10 bases not matched to a gene. The CDR3: CAISDTSGPRDNEQFF. CDR3 bases: TGTGCCATCAGTGACACTAGCGGGCCCCGGGATAATGAGCAGTTCTTC.

In this sample, this clonotype turned up a few times. The chain uses TRBV27 and TRBJ1-1; D call uncertain. V lost 6 bases, J lost 5 bases, and 10 bases lay in between. This CDR3 spans 12 amino acids. The germline CDR1 and CDR2 sequences are MNHEY and SMNVEV (reference sequence). The CDR3 nucleotides read TGTGCCAGCAGAATCGGCGAAACTGAAGCTTTCTTT. This translates into CASRIGETEAFF.